This T cell receptor (beta chain) stems from a study of blood T cell repertoires in COVID-19. Germline CDR1 is LNHNV and CDR2 is YYDKDF (reference sequence). The CDR3 contains 19 residues. The V and J ends lost 2 bases and 2 bases, in that order; junction bases with no gene match: 11. The authors' processing: Amplified reference gene primers provided the basis for estimating nucleated cell counts. Assay: immunoSEQ multiplex PCR; the TCRdb copy retains only in-frame clones and omits some. D and trimming come from the DNA, and the V and J calls and clone size come from that table. The repertoire has 68,000 or so clones, 86% of them found once; the top ten carry roughly 8.7%.

Sequenced material: peripheral blood. The sequence was collected from a young man with acute or convalescent COVID-19. This sequence joins TRBV15 and TRBJ2-6; 8 bases fit TRBD2. The CDR3 region is CATSRSLRTSGTGANVLTF. The DNA for the CDR3 is TGTGCCACCAGCAGATCCCTACGCACTAGCGGCACTGGGGCCAACGTCCTGACTTTC.